Shown below are 14 T cell receptor beta chains from a single sample sequenced in a study of shared clonotypes between healthy human individuals. Profiling relied on immunoSEQ multiplex PCR, and the TCRdb table lists in-frame clones only, not all of them. The sample has roughly 2.2 million clones, approximately 93% seen once; the top ten hold around 0.4%. Sequencing input: naive CD4+ T cells from PBMCs. Specified subset: CD45RA+ positively selected. Receptors were obtained from a man aged 18 to 29 in good health. Some clones in this sample may be carry-over from other donors' samples.

The CDR3 region is CSVADRAGGYEQYF. CDR3 in DNA: TGCAGCGTTGCGGACAGGGCCGGGGGTTACGAGCAGTACTTC. The chain carries TRBV29-1 and TRBJ2-7; TRBD1 aligns across 8 bases. The germline gives CDR1 SQVTM, CDR2 ANQGSEA. V dropped 4 bases and J dropped 4; count of bases not matched to a gene: 9. The length of the CDR3 is 14 residues.

This chain connects TRBV5-1 to TRBJ2-7; 12 bases map to TRBD2. The CDR3 covers 15 residues. Trimming took 3 bases from V and 4 from J; bases not matched to a gene: 5. Germline CDR1 reads SGHRS; CDR2 reads YFSETQ. The CDR3 DNA reads TGCGCCAGCAGCTCCCAACTAGCGGGAGGTTACGAGCAGTACTTC. The encoded protein is CASSSQLAGGYEQYF.

Remarks on this clone: Other DNA sequences in the same sample also yield this CDR3. The rearrangement joins TRBV5-1 to TRBJ2-2; no definite D call. The V gene lost 0 bases and the J gene lost 4 bases, with 7 bases spanning the gap. The CDR3 totals 14 residues. CDR1 is SGHRS, CDR2 YFSETQ, per germline. The CDR3 sequence is CASSLGTGTGELFF. The CDR3, as DNA: TGCGCCAGCAGCTTGGGAACGGGCACCGGGGAGCTGTTTTTT.

This chain uses TRBV28 with TRBJ2-3; D might be TRBD2 (5 bases). Germline V gene data show CDR1 as MDHEN and CDR2 as SYDVKM. Trimming stripped 5 bases from V and 1 base from J, with 13 bases between. The CDR3 covers 15 residues. CDR3 in amino acids: CASSPWEFGTDTQYF. In DNA form, the CDR3 reads TGTGCCAGCAGTCCCTGGGAGTTCGGCACAGATACGCAGTATTTT.

The chain employs TRBV7-9 and TRBJ2-1; D possibly corresponds to TRBD1 (6 bases). The V gene lost 4 bases and the J gene lost 4 bases, with 14 bases spanning the gap. This CDR3 spans 15 amino acids. Per the germline V gene, CDR1 is SEHNR and CDR2 is FQNEAQ (reference sequence). This CDR3 reads CASSYPGHQYNEQFF. In DNA, the CDR3 is TGTGCCAGCAGCTACCCGGGACACCAATACAATGAGCAGTTCTTC.

In this sample, this clone turned up once. CDR3 in amino acids: CATSRYLWGLAGEPGANVLTF. CDR3 DNA: TGTGCCACCAGCAGGTACTTATGGGGACTAGCGGGAGAGCCCGGGGCCAACGTCCTGACTTTC. The V gene is TRBV15, the J gene TRBJ2-6, with 14 bases identical to TRBD2. In germline, CDR1 is LNHNV, CDR2 YYDKDF (reference sequence). J lost 4 bases, V lost 3 bases, and 14 bases had no gene match. This CDR3 contains 21 residues.

This chain joins TRBV28 and TRBJ2-1; the D gene is possibly TRBD1 (6 bases). V lost 8 bases, J lost 1 base, and 15 bases lay in between. The CDR3 spans 15 residues. CDR1 is MDHEN and CDR2 is SYDVKM in the germline V gene. CDR3 amino acids: CASPPSRGSYNEQFF. CDR3 bases: TGTGCCAGCCCCCCATCAAGGGGGTCCTACAATGAGCAGTTCTTC.

The J gene is TRBJ2-5, the V gene TRBV6-4, with D possibly being TRBD1 (5 bases). This CDR3 has 15 amino acids. The V end was cut by 7 bases, the J end by 0 bases, with 15 bases between. Germline values: CDR1 MRHNA, CDR2 SNTAGT. The CDR3, as DNA: TGTGCCAGCACCCTAACCCCAGGGAACCAAGAGACCCAGTACTTC. This translates into CASTLTPGNQETQYF.

The V gene is TRBV28, the J gene TRBJ1-2; 9 bases are shared with TRBD1. V trimming: 3 bases; J trimming: 12 bases; junction bases outside the gene matches: 8. Germline V CDR1 and CDR2: MDHEN, SYDVKM. The CDR3 extends over 13 amino acids. CDR3 DNA sequence: TGTGCCAGCAGTTTCATAACAGGGGGCTCGCACACCTTC. It translates to CASSFITGGSHTF.

The genes are TRBV4-2 and TRBJ2-1; 13 bases line up with TRBD2. Germline assignment: CDR1 LGHNA and CDR2 YNFKEQ. The junction had 4 bases not matched to a gene; V was cut back by 3 bases and J by 11 bases. The CDR3 contains 14 residues. The CDR3 coding sequence is TGTGCCAGCAGCCAGGGGACTAGCGGGACAAAGCAGTTCTTC. Amino acid sequence: CASSQGTSGTKQFF.

The chain recombines TRBV7-2 with TRBJ2-1; 13 bases line up with TRBD2. The CDR3 runs 15 residues. From germline, CDR1 is SGHTA and CDR2 FQGNSA. After removal of 4 bases from V and 8 bases from J, the junction contained 5 bases not matched to a gene. The CDR3 loop is CASSWTSGSWDEQFF. CDR3 coding DNA: TGTGCCAGCAGCTGGACTAGCGGGAGTTGGGATGAGCAGTTCTTC.

The sample holds one count of this clone. This chain connects TRBV2 to TRBJ2-2; D perhaps matches TRBD1 (6 bases). Looked up from germline, CDR1 is SNHLY and CDR2 is FYNNEI. Trimming removed 3 bases from V and 3 bases from J, with 11 bases in between. The CDR3 length is 15 residues. The CDR3 sequence: CASSESQGYTGELFF. The CDR3 DNA follows: TGTGCCAGCAGTGAGTCCCAGGGGTACACCGGGGAGCTGTTTTTT.

V and J are TRBV9 and TRBJ2-5, with TRBD2 identical over 11 bases. J was trimmed by 5 bases and V by 4 bases; bases with no gene match: 7. This CDR3 comprises 15 residues. Looked up from germline, CDR1 is SGDLS and CDR2 is YYNGEE. The CDR3 bases are TGTGCCAGCAGCTCTCTAGCGGGAGGCTGGGAGACCCAGTACTTC. Residues: CASSSLAGGWETQYF.

The V and J genes are TRBV5-4 and TRBJ1-2, with a tentative D call TRBD1 (6 bases). The CDR3 is made up of 14 amino acids. V was pared by 6 bases and J by 8 bases, with 20 bases between. Germline CDR1 and CDR2: SGHNT and YYREEE (reference sequence). In nucleotides, the CDR3 is TGTGCCAGCACTACGGAGGGGGGGCTCGACGGCTACACCTTC. Amino acid sequence: CASTTEGGLDGYTF.